This T cell receptor beta chain is drawn from a study of T cell responses to AZD1222 COVID-19 vaccine. Study summary: Some second doses came at about 4 weeks and others at about 12 weeks; these were pooled.

This CDR3 has 12 amino acids. Germline V lookup: CDR1 SGHVS, CDR2 FQNEAQ. The V and J ends lost 3 bases and 7 bases respectively, with 7 bases between them. The table lists this clone with a few counts. The protocol was immunoSEQ multiplex PCR, while the TCRdb copy is restricted to in-frame clones and leaves out a portion. This sample has approximately 94,000 clones, with less than 90% found just once. V and J are TRBV7-8 and TRBJ1-3; D is uncertain. The source is an adult in good health. Source: peripheral blood, taken on day 0 of AZD1222 vaccination. The CDR3 nucleotides are TGTGCCAGCAGCTTCTCTATGAACACCATATATTTT. Translation: CASSFSMNTIYF. The full variable domain, completed using reference TRBV7-8 and TRBJ1-3, is GAGVSQSPRYKVAKRGQDVALRCDPISGHVSLFWYQQALGQGPEFLTYFQNEAQLDKSGLPSDRFFAERPEGSVSTLKIQRTQQEDSAVYLCASSFSMNTIYFGEGSWLTVV.